A single sample gave rise to the 23 T cell receptor beta chains below, sequenced in a study of shared clonotypes between healthy human individuals. Sequenced by immunoSEQ multiplex PCR; TCRdb stores in-frame clones only, minus some. The top ten clones hold around 0.35% of a sample with approximately 2,300,000 clones, roughly 90% of them seen once. Sequencing was carried out using naive CD4+ T cells from PBMCs. Subset meaning: CD45RA+ positively selected. The receptors originated from a man between 18 and 35 years old in good health. Some clones in this sample may be carry-over from other donors' samples.

This chain joins TRBV12-5 and TRBJ2-3, with TRBD1 identical over 9 bases. The length of the CDR3 is 14 residues. The germline gives CDR1 LGHNT, CDR2 FRNRAP. After removal of 7 bases from V and 6 bases from J, the junction contained 8 bases not matched to a gene. The CDR3 DNA reads as TGTGCTAGTGCCTCAGGACAGGGGCACGATACGCAGTATTTT. It encodes CASASGQGHDTQYF.

The gene calls are TRBV28 and TRBJ2-3; D perhaps matches TRBD1 (6 bases). This CDR3 has 14 amino acids. Deletions cut 3 bases from V and 6 bases from J, with 13 bases between. CDR1 MDHEN and CDR2 SYDVKM come from the germline V gene. The CDR3 protein is CASSFLGGRDTQYF. CDR3 nucleotide sequence: TGTGCCAGCAGTTTTCTTGGGGGCAGGGATACGCAGTATTTT.

The genes are TRBV27 and TRBJ2-7, with D possibly being TRBD1 or TRBD2 (6 bases each). The germline CDR1 and CDR2 sequences are MNHEY and SMNVEV (reference sequence). Between the trimmed V and J ends, which lost 3 bases and 5 bases, there was a span of 23 bases. The CDR3 runs to 17 residues. Here the CDR3 DNA reads TGTGCCAGCAGTTTCCGACCACAGGGAGGCGGTTTCCACGAGCAGTACTTC. Amino acids: CASSFRPQGGGFHEQYF.

This chain uses TRBV5-5 with TRBJ1-2; the D gene is possibly TRBD1 (5 bases). The V gene lost 0 bases and the J gene lost 8 bases, with 17 bases spanning the gap. Germline V gives CDR1 SGHKS, CDR2 YYEKEE (reference sequence). The CDR3 length is 15 residues. The CDR3 loop reads CASSLVGPGLVGYTF. In DNA, the CDR3 is TGTGCCAGCAGCTTGGTGGGGCCGGGACTCGTCGGCTACACCTTC.

This chain joins TRBV7-3 and TRBJ2-1, with TRBD2 matching 7 bases. The V gene's germline CDR1 is SGHTA and CDR2 FQGTGA. The CDR3 length is 16 residues. The trim removed 2 bases at V and 6 bases at J, leaving 10 bases unmatched. As DNA, the CDR3 is TGTGCCAGCAGCTTACTCGCGGGAGTTGGCAGCAATGAGCAGTTCTTC. It is translated as CASSLLAGVGSNEQFF. Full variable domain (outside the CDR3, taken from reference TRBV7-3 and TRBJ2-1): GAGVSQTPSNKVTEKGKYVELRCDPISGHTALYWYRQSLGQGPEFLIYFQGTGAADDSGLPNDRFFAVRPEGSVSTLKIQRTERGDSAVYLCASSLLAGVGSNEQFFGPGTRLTVL.

J is TRBJ1-1 and V is TRBV5-6, with D possibly being TRBD1 (6 bases). The CDR3 runs to 16 residues. The germline CDR1 and CDR2 sequences are SGHDT and YYEEEE. V was clipped by 0 bases and J by 7 bases, with 19 bases between them. This CDR3 reads CASSLDLGARPVEAFF. DNA for the CDR3: TGTGCCAGCAGCTTGGATTTGGGGGCGCGCCCGGTTGAAGCTTTCTTT. The full variable domain, in which reference TRBV5-6 and TRBJ1-1 provide the parts outside the CDR3, is DAGVTQSPTHLIKTRGQQVTLRCSPKSGHDTVSWYQQALGQGPQFIFQYYEEEERQRGNFPDRFSGHQFPNYSSELNVNALLLGDSALYLCASSLDLGARPVEAFFGQGTRLTVV.

This clone appeared once. The rearrangement uses TRBV5-1 and TRBJ2-7; no clear D. V was cut by 2 bases and J by 5 bases, with 8 bases left in between. Per germline, CDR1 SGHRS and CDR2 YFSETQ. CDR3 length: 12 residues. CDR3 coding DNA: TGCGCCAGCAGCTTCTTGGGCAACGAGCAGTACTTC. The encoded protein is CASSFLGNEQYF.

DNA of the CDR3: TGTGCCAGCAGTGACGGACAGGGGGCCTACGAGCAGTACTTC. As protein: CASSDGQGAYEQYF. This chain joins TRBV6-5 and TRBJ2-7; 10 bases map to TRBD1. This CDR3 has 14 amino acids. The germline V gene encodes CDR1 MNHEY and CDR2 SVGAGI. V gave up 5 bases and J gave up 2 bases; unmatched junction bases: 3.

The chain uses TRBV28 and TRBJ2-2; TRBD1 matches at 11 bases. The CDR3 length is 15 residues. V trimming: 4 bases; J trimming: 7 bases; junction bases outside the gene matches: 5. Germline assignment: CDR1 MDHEN and CDR2 SYDVKM. The CDR3 sequence: CASSYRTGGGGELFF. CDR3 in DNA: TGTGCCAGCAGTTACCGGACAGGGGGCGGCGGGGAGCTGTTTTTT. The complete variable domain, with remaining parts taken from reference TRBV28 and TRBJ2-2, reads DVKVTQSSRYLVKRTGEKVFLECVQDMDHENMFWYRQDPGLGLRLIYFSYDVKMKEKGDIPEGYSVSREKKERFSLILESASTNQTSMYLCASSYRTGGGGELFFGEGSRLTVL.

This sequence joins TRBV6-6 and TRBJ2-7, with TRBD2 identical over 7 bases. Germline CDR1 reads MNHNY; CDR2 reads SVGAGI (reference sequence). V shed 4 bases, J shed 3 bases, and the junction held 6 bases outside the gene matches. The CDR3 has 14 residues. The CDR3 DNA follows: TGTGCCAGCAGTTCCCGGCTAGCGGACTACGAGCAGTACTTC. Amino acid sequence: CASSSRLADYEQYF.

The genes are TRBV4-3 and TRBJ2-5; 8 positions match TRBD2. The CDR3 totals 16 residues. CDR1 and CDR2 from the germline V gene are LGHNA and YSLEER. J was trimmed by 2 bases and V by 0 bases; bases with no gene match: 5. CDR3 sequence reads: CASSQDLRGRQETQYF. The CDR3 DNA reads TGCGCCAGCAGCCAAGATCTTCGCGGGAGGCAAGAGACCCAGTACTTC.

In regard to this clone: Germline is not matched at one junction end, which may reflect a read error. V usage is TRBV29-1 and J usage is TRBJ2-7, with TRBD1 matching 9 bases. The CDR3 consists of 11 residues. CDR1 and CDR2 (germline): SQVTM, ANQGSEA. The CDR3 DNA reads as TGCAGCGCCGCTCTGGGGGACAGGGTGACGTTC. Protein: CSAALGDRVTF.

This clone was seen only once. The gene calls are TRBV5-1 and TRBJ2-3; 7 nucleotides agree with TRBD1. V was clipped by 2 bases and J by 5 bases; unmatched bases: 8. The CDR3 loop spans 15 amino acids. Germline CDR1 SGHRS, CDR2 YFSETQ. CDR3 amino acids: CASSFDRATGDTQYF. The CDR3 bases are TGCGCCAGCAGCTTTGACAGGGCTACAGGAGATACGCAGTATTTT.

About this clone: Different DNA sequences within this sample yield the same CDR3. V and J are TRBV15 and TRBJ2-3; D remains unclear. Germline V CDR1 and CDR2: LNHNV, YYDKDF (reference sequence). The V and J ends lost 1 base and 0 bases respectively, with 5 bases between them. The CDR3 is 14 amino acids. For the CDR3, the DNA is TGTGCCACCAGCAGAGGTCTTAGCACAGATACGCAGTATTTT. Translation gives CATSRGLSTDTQYF.

V is TRBV29-1 and J is TRBJ1-2; D unresolved. Deletions cut 4 bases from V and 0 bases from J, with 9 bases between. The CDR3 totals 13 residues. Germline loops: CDR1 SQVTM, CDR2 ANQGSEA. The CDR3 is CSVAGRSNYGYTF. In DNA form, the CDR3 reads TGCAGCGTTGCGGGCAGGTCTAACTATGGCTACACCTTC.

CDR3 residues: CASDPWEGPRERATNEKLFF. The CDR3 bases are TGTGCCAGTGACCCCTGGGAGGGACCCCGGGAGCGGGCAACTAATGAAAAACTGTTTTTT. This rearrangement joins TRBV19 to TRBJ1-4, with a tentative D call TRBD1 (5 bases). CDR3 length: 20 residues. The germline gives CDR1 LNHDA, CDR2 SQIVND (reference sequence). Trimming stripped 8 bases from V and 0 bases from J, with 28 bases between.

V and J are TRBV6-5 and TRBJ1-2; D might be TRBD1 (6 bases). V gave up 5 bases and J gave up 2 bases, with 15 bases separating them. The CDR3 totals 15 residues. Germline CDR1 MNHEY, CDR2 SVGAGI. The CDR3 DNA reads as TGTGCCAGCAGTCCCCGTTCGGGGGGCAACTATGGCTACACCTTC. Translation: CASSPRSGGNYGYTF.

The rearrangement uses TRBV28 and TRBJ1-4; 9 nucleotides line up with TRBD1. Germline assignment: CDR1 MDHEN and CDR2 SYDVKM. CDR3 size: 15 residues. Unmatched junction bases numbered 15, after V lost 11 bases and J lost 8 bases. The CDR3 DNA reads as TGTGCCGCAAATGCTCGGGACAGGGCCTCGGAAAAACTGTTTTTT. It yields the protein CAANARDRASEKLFF.

J is TRBJ2-5 and V is TRBV30, with a weak D call TRBD1 (6 bases). Germline loops: CDR1 GTSNPN, CDR2 SVGIG (reference sequence). V was cut by 2 bases and J by 7 bases, with 14 bases left in between. This CDR3 contains 13 residues. In DNA, the CDR3 is TGTGCCTGGAGTAGGGGACAACGAGGGACCCAGTACTTC. Its translation is CAWSRGQRGTQYF.

The CDR3 bases are TGTGCCAGCAGCCGTAGCGGGGTGGGCTCCTACGAGCAGTACTTC. This encodes CASSRSGVGSYEQYF. The rearrangement links TRBV9 to TRBJ2-7; TRBD2 aligns across 8 bases. This CDR3 has 15 residues. Germline CDR1 SGDLS, CDR2 YYNGEE. The junction had 6 bases not matched to a gene; V was cut back by 4 bases and J by 0 bases.

The V and J genes are TRBV6-1 and TRBJ1-5; 10 positions agree with TRBD1. The CDR3 extends over 14 amino acids. V lost 6 bases and J lost 11; bases outside the gene matches: 10. The germline V gene encodes CDR1 MNHNS and CDR2 SASEGT. The CDR3 protein is CASRGQGLTGAQHF. CDR3 nucleotides: TGTGCCAGCAGGGGACAGGGGCTCACGGGGGCCCAGCATTTT.

The chain has TRBV6-6 and TRBJ1-5, with D unclear. CDR1 MNHNY and CDR2 SVGAGI come from the germline V gene (reference sequence). This CDR3 is built from 13 residues. Trimming took off 8 bases at V and 6 bases at J, with 14 bases between the two ends. CDR3 residues: CASQIRESQPQHF. The CDR3 bases are TGTGCCAGCCAGATTCGGGAGAGTCAGCCCCAGCATTTT.

As DNA, the CDR3 is TGTGCCAGCAGCTTTTCCGGGACAGGGGGCAACTATGGCTACACCTTC. Its translation is CASSFSGTGGNYGYTF. This chain uses TRBV7-3 with TRBJ1-2; 12 bases fit TRBD1. Germline V gives CDR1 SGHTA, CDR2 FQGTGA. V gave up 3 bases and J gave up 2 bases; unmatched junction bases: 4. The CDR3 spans 16 residues.